These T cell receptor beta chains were read from a single sample in a study of CD8 T cells in Susac syndrome. A single record per CDR3 protein comes from TCRdb applying MiXCR to the immunoSEQ multiplex PCR reads. The sample records over 200,000 distinct CDR3 sequences, roughly 94% being singletons. Sequencing input: CD4+ T cells from PBMCs. The receptors shown here come from a human donor with multiple sclerosis. CDR3s include the opening cysteine and the closing phenylalanine or tryptophan. A D gene is named only where the DNA matches it firmly. Clone sizes are given selectively: once, few, many, or a class where the clone is expanded.

clone size	V gene	D gene	J gene	CDR3 DNA	CDR3 protein
-	TRBV15	-	TRBJ1-2	TGTGCCACCAGCAGAGAACTAGACATTGGGTATGGCTACACCTTC	CATSRELDIGYGYTF
-	TRBV27	TRBD2	TRBJ2-2	TGTGCCAGCAGACCCGCGGGACTAGCGGGGGGTCAGAACACCGGGGAGCTGTTTTTT	CASRPAGLAGGQNTGELFF
-	TRBV29-1	-	TRBJ2-5	TGCAGCGTTGATAGTGCGGGTCAAGAGACCCAGTACTTC	CSVDSAGQETQYF
once	TRBV9	-	TRBJ2-1	TGTGCCAGCAGCGTAGAACTCCTCCCCTACAATGAGCAGTTCTTC	CASSVELLPYNEQFF
-	TRBV6-5	TRBD1	TRBJ1-1	TGTGCCAGCAGCCGACAGGGTCGTGACACTGAAGCTTTCTTT	CASSRQGRDTEAFF
-	TRBV12-3/TRBV12-4	TRBD1	TRBJ2-3	TGTGCCAGCAGACGGACAGGGATTGAAGATACGCAGTATTTT	CASRRTGIEDTQYF
-	TRBV9	TRBD1	TRBJ1-2	TGTGCCAGCAGCGGACAGGGGCAAGGCTACACCTTC	CASSGQGQGYTF
-	TRBV2	TRBD2	TRBJ2-5	TGTGCCAGCAGTGCCCTCGGGGGGGGATGGGATGAGACCCAGTACTTC	CASSALGGGWDETQYF
once	TRBV3-1	-	TRBJ2-1	TGTGCCAGCAGTGACGCCCGGGGGGCATTTCGTGAGCAGTTCTTC	CASSDARGAFREQFF
-	TRBV27	-	TRBJ2-1	TGTGCCAGCAGTCCCGTGGGCAATGAGCAGTTCTTC	CASSPVGNEQFF
-	TRBV20-1	-	TRBJ2-3	TGCAGTGCTAGAGCTGGCGAGTTACGCACAGATACGCAGTATTTT	CSARAGELRTDTQYF
-	TRBV30	-	TRBJ1-1	TGTGCCTGGAGTGTACAATCCGGACAGTGGGTTTTCTTT	CAWSVQSGQWVFF
-	TRBV6-5	-	TRBJ1-5	TGTGCCAGCAGTTTCCTAGGTCAGCCCCAGCATTTT	CASSFLGQPQHF
-	TRBV29-1	TRBD1	TRBJ1-1	TGCAGCGTGCGGACAGGGAACACTGAAGCTTTCTTT	CSVRTGNTEAFF
-	TRBV20-1	-	TRBJ2-1	TGCAGTGCTAGAGGAGCGACAGCATCCGACAATGAGCAGTTCTTC	CSARGATASDNEQFF
-	TRBV7-6	-	TRBJ1-3	TGTGCCAGCAGCTTTTCCGAGGTGGACACCATATATTTT	CASSFSEVDTIYF
-	TRBV27	-	TRBJ1-2	TGTGCCAGCAGTTTATCGGCGCTGGGTGGCTACACCTTC	CASSLSALGGYTF
-	TRBV24-1	-	TRBJ2-5	TGTGCCACCAGTGATTTGACTAGCAAGGAGACCCAGTACTTC	CATSDLTSKETQYF
-	TRBV12-3/TRBV12-4	-	TRBJ2-3	TGTGCCAGCATCGGGGCAACAGATACGCAGTATTTT	CASIGATDTQYF
-	TRBV5-4	-	TRBJ1-1	TGTGCCAGCAGATCGGCCCCGAACACTGAAGCTTTCTTT	CASRSAPNTEAFF
-	TRBV29-1	-	TRBJ1-4	TGCAGCGTCGGGGGGGACGGTAATGAAAAACTGTTTTTT	CSVGGDGNEKLFF
-	TRBV29-1	-	TRBJ1-1	TGCAGCGTTAGCCCGGTGGGGTGGACTGAAGCTTTCTTT	CSVSPVGWTEAFF